The sequence of this T cell receptor beta chain was determined in a study of post-analysis software for immune sequencing data. At the level of the study: Recorded disease courses covered relapsing-remitting, secondary progressive and progressive-relapsing multiple sclerosis. Some patients had no subtype annotation. Study outcomes and limitations: The study found significantly lower normalized Chao1 diversity in multiple sclerosis patients than in controls. In patients, about 5 TRBV segments were more frequent than in controls, with TRBV5-6, TRBV5-1 and TRBV20-1 among them.

In germline, CDR1 is WSHSY, CDR2 SAAADI. The CDR3 is 17 amino acids. Concerning this clonotype itself: Antigen specificity is unknown. At one end, the junction sequence differs from germline, possibly due to a read error.

Built from TCR beta cDNA, the libraries had unique molecular identifiers in them. Input of about 0.9 to 10 million T cells yielded 500,000 to 550,000 cDNA molecules. TCRdb re-derived calls from the PCR reads in MiXCR, one entry per CDR3 protein. There are about half a million distinct CDR3 sequences in the sample; 34% occur only once, and about 5.6% lies in the top ten. Sequenced sample: blood. This sequence joins TRBV10-2 and TRBJ2-5; 7 bases line up with TRBD2. This receptor was taken from a girl aged 2-17 years with multiple sclerosis. The CDR3 is CASRESGTTLSQETQYF. Here the CDR3 DNA reads TGCGCCAGCAGAGAGTCAGGGACTACTCTCTCCCAAGAGACCCAGTACTTC.